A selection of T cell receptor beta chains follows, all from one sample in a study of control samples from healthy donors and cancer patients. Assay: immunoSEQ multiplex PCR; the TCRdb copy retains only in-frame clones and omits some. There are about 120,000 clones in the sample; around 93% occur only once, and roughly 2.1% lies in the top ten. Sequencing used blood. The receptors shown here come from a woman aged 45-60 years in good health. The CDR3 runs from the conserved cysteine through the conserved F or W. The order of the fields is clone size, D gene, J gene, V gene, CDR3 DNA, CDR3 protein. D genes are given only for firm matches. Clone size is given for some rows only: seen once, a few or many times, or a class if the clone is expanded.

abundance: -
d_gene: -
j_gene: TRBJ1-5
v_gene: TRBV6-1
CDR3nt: TGTGCCAGCAGTGAATGGTCCGGGGGCTTCAATCAGCCCCAGCATTTT
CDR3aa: CASSEWSGGFNQPQHF

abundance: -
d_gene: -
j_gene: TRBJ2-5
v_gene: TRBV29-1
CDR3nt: TGCAGCGTTGGGACGGCGTTGGAGACCCAGTACTTC
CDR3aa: CSVGTALETQYF

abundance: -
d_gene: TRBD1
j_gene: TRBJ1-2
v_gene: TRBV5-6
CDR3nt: TGTGCCAGCAGCCGGACTTCAGGGGGCGGCTATGGCTACACCTTC
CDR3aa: CASSRTSGGGYGYTF

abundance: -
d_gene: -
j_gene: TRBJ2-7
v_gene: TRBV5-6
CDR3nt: TGTGCCAGCAGCTCGATCGACGGAGCTTCCGAGCAGTACTTC
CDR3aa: CASSSIDGASEQYF

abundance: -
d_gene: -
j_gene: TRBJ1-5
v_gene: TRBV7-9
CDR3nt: TGTGCCAGCAGCCCAGGGACGGGCAATCAGCCCCAGCATTTT
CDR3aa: CASSPGTGNQPQHF

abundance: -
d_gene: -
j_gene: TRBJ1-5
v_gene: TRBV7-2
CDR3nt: TGTGCCAGCAGCCAAGGGCGCCAGGGATTACAGCCCCAGCATTTT
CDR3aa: CASSQGRQGLQPQHF

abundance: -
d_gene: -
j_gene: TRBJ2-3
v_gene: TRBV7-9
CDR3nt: TGTGCCAGCAGCTCCGGTGACCTCACAGATACGCAGTATTTT
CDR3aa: CASSSGDLTDTQYF

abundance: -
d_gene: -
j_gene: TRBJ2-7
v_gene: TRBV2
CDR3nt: TGTGCCAGCAGTGAAGACGTTGGCGGGCTCCAGTACTTC
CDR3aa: CASSEDVGGLQYF

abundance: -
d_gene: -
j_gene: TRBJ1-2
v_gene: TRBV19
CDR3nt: TGTGCCAGTAACGTCGGGACAACCTATGGCTACACCTTC
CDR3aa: CASNVGTTYGYTF

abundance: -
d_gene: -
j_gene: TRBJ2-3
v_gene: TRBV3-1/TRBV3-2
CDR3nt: TGTGCCAGCAGCAACCTAGGGGATACGCAGTATTTT
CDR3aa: CASSNLGDTQYF

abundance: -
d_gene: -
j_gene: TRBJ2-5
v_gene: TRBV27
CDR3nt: TGTGCCAGCAGCCCAGACCTTTCAGAGACCCAGTACTTC
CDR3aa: CASSPDLSETQYF

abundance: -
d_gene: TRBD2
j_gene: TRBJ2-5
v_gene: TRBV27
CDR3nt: TGTGCCAGCAGTTTAGAGGGCAGGGAGGGGACCCAGTACTTC
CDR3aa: CASSLEGREGTQYF

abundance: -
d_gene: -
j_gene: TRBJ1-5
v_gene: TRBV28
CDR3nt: TGTGCCAGCAGTTATTTGGCAGGGGACGGGCAGCCCCAGCATTTT
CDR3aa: CASSYLAGDGQPQHF

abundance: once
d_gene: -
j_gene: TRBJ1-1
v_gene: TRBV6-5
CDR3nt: TGTGCCAGCAGGAGGTTAGGTGAAGCTTTCTTT
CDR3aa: CASRRLGEAFF